A selection of T cell receptor beta chains follows, all from one sample in a study of T cells in Graves' hyperthyroidism and ophthalmopathy. Using its own MiXCR run on the multiplex PCR reads, TCRdb lists one record per CDR3 protein. The sample consists of under 650,000 distinct CDR3 sequences, 15% to 20% of them appearing once. Sequenced material: blood. The receptors originated from a woman in her twenties or thirties with Graves' hyperthyroidism. Both conserved end residues are part of each CDR3. Fields, in order: clone size, D gene, V gene, J gene, CDR3 DNA, CDR3 protein. D genes are given only for firm matches. Some rows have no size entry. The others give once, few or many, or a class for an expanded clone.

clone_size: many
d_call: -
v_call: TRBV2
j_call: TRBJ2-7
cdr3_nt: TGTGCCAGCAGTGAACAGGGGATGGTCTACGAGCAGTACTTC
cdr3_aa: CASSEQGMVYEQYF

clone_size: few
d_call: -
v_call: TRBV7-8
j_call: TRBJ1-5
cdr3_nt: TGTGCCAGCAGCTTAGCGTTCAGGGAAGCCAGCAATCAGCCCCAGCATTTT
cdr3_aa: CASSLAFREASNQPQHF

clone_size: few
d_call: TRBD1
v_call: TRBV24-1
j_call: TRBJ1-1
cdr3_nt: TGTGCCACCAGTGATCCAAACCTAGGACAGGAACAAGCTTTCTTT
cdr3_aa: CATSDPNLGQEQAFF

clone_size: many
d_call: -
v_call: TRBV7-2
j_call: TRBJ2-7
cdr3_nt: TGTGCCAGCAGCTTAGGTCAAAATCTTGGGGAGCAGTACTTC
cdr3_aa: CASSLGQNLGEQYF

clone_size: -
d_call: -
v_call: TRBV7-9
j_call: TRBJ2-3
cdr3_nt: TGTGCCAGCAGCTTAGACTGGTCCCTAGATACGCAGTATTTT
cdr3_aa: CASSLDWSLDTQYF

clone_size: few
d_call: TRBD1
v_call: TRBV19
j_call: TRBJ1-2
cdr3_nt: TGTGCCAGCAACAGACAGGGACTAGCTAACTATGGCTACACCTTC
cdr3_aa: CASNRQGLANYGYTF

clone_size: -
d_call: TRBD2
v_call: TRBV6-2/TRBV6-3
j_call: TRBJ2-1
cdr3_nt: TGTGCCAGCAGTTATCCGACTAGCGGAAACAATGAGCAGTTCTTC
cdr3_aa: CASSYPTSGNNEQFF

clone_size: -
d_call: -
v_call: TRBV7-9
j_call: TRBJ2-5
cdr3_nt: TGTGCCAGCAGCTCCTCCTTGGGGGGACAAGAGACCCAGTACTTC
cdr3_aa: CASSSSLGGQETQYF

clone_size: many
d_call: -
v_call: TRBV11-3
j_call: TRBJ2-1
cdr3_nt: TGTGCCAGCAGCTTAGACCCCTATCCAGAGCAGTTCTTC
cdr3_aa: CASSLDPYPEQFF

clone_size: many
d_call: -
v_call: TRBV6-5
j_call: TRBJ2-7
cdr3_nt: TGTGCCAGCAGTTACTCGGGACCGGCTGGGTACGAGCAGTACTTC
cdr3_aa: CASSYSGPAGYEQYF

clone_size: -
d_call: -
v_call: TRBV7-8
j_call: TRBJ2-5
cdr3_nt: TGTGCCAGCAGCTTAGGTGGAGCGAGGCAAGAGACCCAGTACTTC
cdr3_aa: CASSLGGARQETQYF

clone_size: many
d_call: -
v_call: TRBV28
j_call: TRBJ2-3
cdr3_nt: TGTGCCACCCGAGGCACAGATACGCAGTATTTT
cdr3_aa: CATRGTDTQYF

clone_size: -
d_call: -
v_call: TRBV6-2/TRBV6-3
j_call: TRBJ1-2
cdr3_nt: TGTGCCAGCAGTTACGATTCACAGGGAAGGAACTATGGCTACACCTTC
cdr3_aa: CASSYDSQGRNYGYTF

clone_size: many
d_call: -
v_call: TRBV7-2
j_call: TRBJ1-1
cdr3_nt: TGTGCCAGCAGCCCGTCTCCGAAGGACACTGAAGCTTTCTTT
cdr3_aa: CASSPSPKDTEAFF

clone_size: many
d_call: -
v_call: TRBV7-9
j_call: TRBJ2-5
cdr3_nt: TGTGCCAGCAGCTTATACGATGAGACCCAGTACTTC
cdr3_aa: CASSLYDETQYF

clone_size: many
d_call: TRBD2
v_call: TRBV5-1
j_call: TRBJ2-1
cdr3_nt: TGCGCCAGCAGCTCCCTTGATACTAGCGGGAGGGTTGAGCAGTTCTTC
cdr3_aa: CASSSLDTSGRVEQFF

clone_size: many
d_call: -
v_call: TRBV28
j_call: TRBJ2-4
cdr3_nt: TGTGCCAGCAGCTCACTCGGCAACATTCAGTACTTC
cdr3_aa: CASSSLGNIQYF

clone_size: -
d_call: -
v_call: TRBV13
j_call: TRBJ2-7
cdr3_nt: TGTGCCAGCACCCTGGGCAGGGCTGGTTTCTGCGAGCAGTACTTC
cdr3_aa: CASTLGRAGFCEQYF

clone_size: -
d_call: -
v_call: TRBV20-1
j_call: TRBJ2-7
cdr3_nt: TGCAGTGCTCCGCATAGGGGGAGTAGCTACGAGCAGTACTTC
cdr3_aa: CSAPHRGSSYEQYF

clone_size: few
d_call: -
v_call: TRBV7-2
j_call: TRBJ1-4
cdr3_nt: TGTGCCAGCAGTACCACCGGGGGGCTGGGTAATGAAAAACTGTTTTTT
cdr3_aa: CASSTTGGLGNEKLFF

clone_size: few
d_call: -
v_call: TRBV7-3
j_call: TRBJ1-2
cdr3_nt: TGTGCCAGCAGCCGGACCGGACAGTCTAACTATGGCTACACCTTC
cdr3_aa: CASSRTGQSNYGYTF

clone_size: many
d_call: TRBD1
v_call: TRBV29-1
j_call: TRBJ1-1
cdr3_nt: TGCAGCGTCAAAAGGGGGGACAGGGGTACGAACACTGAAGCTTTCTTT
cdr3_aa: CSVKRGDRGTNTEAFF

clone_size: few
d_call: -
v_call: TRBV7-2
j_call: TRBJ2-1
cdr3_nt: TGTGCCAGCAGCTTTCGCCACAATGAGCAGTTCTTC
cdr3_aa: CASSFRHNEQFF

clone_size: many
d_call: -
v_call: TRBV6-2/TRBV6-3
j_call: TRBJ2-7
cdr3_nt: TGTGCCAGCAGTTACCAGGGAGGCGAGCAGTACTTC
cdr3_aa: CASSYQGGEQYF

clone_size: few
d_call: -
v_call: TRBV15
j_call: TRBJ1-6
cdr3_nt: TGTGCCACCAGCAGAGGAGGGGGAACTTCACCCCTCCACTTT
cdr3_aa: CATSRGGGTSPLHF

clone_size: many
d_call: -
v_call: TRBV7-2
j_call: TRBJ2-3
cdr3_nt: TGTGCCAGCAGCTACCGGGTTTCTAGCACAGATACGCAGTATTTT
cdr3_aa: CASSYRVSSTDTQYF

clone_size: -
d_call: TRBD2
v_call: TRBV19
j_call: TRBJ2-1
cdr3_nt: TGTGCCAGTAGTTGGGGACTAGCGGGTCGATCCTACAATGAGCAGTTCTTC
cdr3_aa: CASSWGLAGRSYNEQFF

clone_size: -
d_call: TRBD1
v_call: TRBV27
j_call: TRBJ2-7
cdr3_nt: TGTGCCAGCAGTACCTCCGGGACAGGGGACTACGAGCAGTACTTC
cdr3_aa: CASSTSGTGDYEQYF

clone_size: few
d_call: TRBD2
v_call: TRBV20-1
j_call: TRBJ2-3
cdr3_nt: TGCAGTGCTAGAGAAATTCTGGGGACTAGCGGGAGGGTGCGATGGTTAGATACGCAGTATTTT
cdr3_aa: CSAREILGTSGRVRWLDTQYF

clone_size: many
d_call: TRBD2
v_call: TRBV19
j_call: TRBJ2-1
cdr3_nt: TGTGCCAGTAGTCCAAGACTAGCGAGACACAATGAGCAGTTCTTC
cdr3_aa: CASSPRLARHNEQFF

clone_size: many
d_call: -
v_call: TRBV28
j_call: TRBJ1-2
cdr3_nt: TGTGCCAGCAGTTTACAGACCCCTAACTATGGCTACACCTTC
cdr3_aa: CASSLQTPNYGYTF

clone_size: many
d_call: -
v_call: TRBV20-1
j_call: TRBJ2-7
cdr3_nt: TGCAGTGCTAGAGATTTGGGTAGAGGCTACGAGCAGTACTTC
cdr3_aa: CSARDLGRGYEQYF